The rows below give T cell receptor beta chains drawn from one sample of a study of control samples from healthy donors and cancer patients. Data came from immunoSEQ multiplex PCR; TCRdb stores just in-frame clones and leaves some out. The data show about 95,000 clones, with about 82% seen just once and approximately 20% held by the top ten. The sample was blood. The receptors stem from a man in his thirties or forties in good health. CDR3s include the opening cysteine and the closing phenylalanine or tryptophan. Clone size appears in some rows only: once, few, many, or a class for an expanded clone.

CDR3	size	V	J
CASSYSGQGGRSGYTF	-	TRBV6-5	TRBJ1-2
CASSLGTSGANVLTF	-	TRBV13	TRBJ2-6
CAWSGQVSTEAFF	-	TRBV30	TRBJ1-1
CASSLGQGVGAFF	-	TRBV11-2	TRBJ1-1
CATDRDRADGYTF	few	TRBV6-6	TRBJ1-2
CASSHRGGAGTGELFF	once	TRBV19	TRBJ2-2
CASSFRGAPSNYGYTF	-	TRBV5-5	TRBJ1-2
CAWRGYNSPLHF	-	TRBV30	TRBJ1-6
CASSQDRTGGKGEQFF	-	TRBV14	TRBJ2-1
CASSSQRTEAFF	-	TRBV7-9	TRBJ1-1
CASSELRQGSGETQYF	few	TRBV2	TRBJ2-5
CASSRDRGLDGYTF	-	TRBV18	TRBJ1-2
CASRGTENTEAFF	once	TRBV5-1	TRBJ1-1
CASSILVRGDTGELFF	-	TRBV19	TRBJ2-2
CASSVAAGAGGVYGYTF	-	TRBV9	TRBJ1-2
CASRAGTGAGNEQFF	few	TRBV2	TRBJ2-1
CASSYRGPGETQYF	-	TRBV7-9	TRBJ2-5
CASSIGQGRREVGNQPQHF	-	TRBV19	TRBJ1-5
CSVAQGRDQPQHF	-	TRBV29-1	TRBJ1-5
CATSEPGQGVTGELFF	-	TRBV24-1	TRBJ2-2
CASSAGDGTGYDNEQFF	once	TRBV5-1	TRBJ2-1
CATSGPVQGAGELFF	-	TRBV24-1	TRBJ2-2
CASSLGSVSGGTLHLFF	-	TRBV5-6	TRBJ2-1
CASSLGVRLGTDTQYF	-	TRBV5-1	TRBJ2-3
CASSPLGGKLFF	-	TRBV28	TRBJ1-4
CASSQEGTASTGELFF	-	TRBV4-2	TRBJ2-2
CASIGPRMDTEAFF	-	TRBV21-1	TRBJ1-1
CASSHRGLASYNSPLHF	-	TRBV27	TRBJ1-6
CASSRQGTSETGELFF	-	TRBV6-6	TRBJ2-2
CASSLLSGQGESKLFF	-	TRBV5-6	TRBJ1-4
CASSPQFTGELFF	-	TRBV19	TRBJ2-2
CASSPTTDYGYTF	-	TRBV19	TRBJ1-2
CASSLDGRGGGTQYF	-	TRBV5-6	TRBJ2-3
CARSPEARGESGDTQYF	once	TRBV5-3	TRBJ2-3
CASSLDPGQLVRTGELFF	-	TRBV5-1	TRBJ2-2
CASTDGGNSPLHF	-	TRBV10-2	TRBJ1-6
CASSLHGELFF	-	TRBV28	TRBJ2-2
CASSFWSYGTGQDRDTQYF	-	TRBV27	TRBJ2-3
CASSGQGPNEQYF	few	TRBV19	TRBJ2-7
CASSNFATNEKLFF	-	TRBV18	TRBJ1-4
CASSSRGPSSYNEQFF	-	TRBV7-9	TRBJ2-1
CASSSQGGKTEAFF	-	TRBV27	TRBJ1-1
CASSFEQGGTEAFF	-	TRBV7-6	TRBJ1-1
CASSDYRDTYEQYF	once	TRBV5-6	TRBJ2-7
CASSLDSLDRDNSPLHF	-	TRBV5-4	TRBJ1-6
CASSTDRGEKLFF	-	TRBV9	TRBJ1-4
CASSHGRNTEAFF	few	TRBV3-1/TRBV3-2	TRBJ1-1
CASSSFGTTNYGYTF	-	TRBV7-2	TRBJ1-2
CASSLEEGYYGYTF	-	TRBV5-1	TRBJ1-2
CASSRDRGPGNTIYF	-	TRBV5-1	TRBJ1-3
CASSRAGADYEQYF	-	TRBV5-4	TRBJ2-7
CATSTQGAFYEQYF	-	TRBV15	TRBJ2-7
CASRRGQANEKLFF	-	TRBV7-9	TRBJ1-4
CASRGVSYEQYF	-	TRBV27	TRBJ2-7
CASSQRQAEKLFF	-	TRBV5-1	TRBJ1-4
CASSPARQASSYNSPLHF	once	TRBV7-9	TRBJ1-6
CASSPGGGFNYGYTF	once	TRBV5-1	TRBJ1-2
CAWRSVTRSGNTIYF	-	TRBV30	TRBJ1-3
CASTRQRVDTQYF	-	TRBV28	TRBJ2-3